This T cell receptor beta chain was captured by sequencing in a study of control samples from healthy donors and cancer patients. Measured with immunoSEQ multiplex PCR; TCRdb has only the in-frame clones, and not every one. The repertoire consists of roughly 98,000 clones, with approximately 95% occurring once and the leading ten covering 6.5% to 9.5%. CDR1 and CDR2 from the germline V gene are SGHRS and YFSETQ. The length of the CDR3 is 14 residues. V lost 0 bases and J lost 6; bases outside the gene matches: 2. The sequence came from a man aged 18 to 29 in good health. The specimen sequenced was blood. The chain recombines TRBV5-1 with TRBJ2-1; 8 positions match TRBD2. The CDR3 loop reads CASSLGRGVNEQFF. Written as DNA, the CDR3 is TGCGCCAGCAGCTTGGGGCGGGGGGTCAATGAGCAGTTCTTC.